The 9 T cell receptor beta chains below come from one sample, sequenced in a study of blood T cells in healthy people across ages. PCR was performed a second time for about 6 to 12 cycles using a sample-barcoded 5' primer and a J-beta primer mix. TCRdb reanalysed the 5' RACE reads using MiXCR and keeps one entry per CDR3 protein. Of 910,000 or so distinct CDR3 sequences in the sample, roughly half are singletons; the top ten hold about 21%. The sample was blood. All receptors come from a woman in her fifties or sixties in good health.

Only a few counts were recorded for this clonotype. The rearrangement links TRBV6-5 to TRBJ2-3, with 7 positions matching TRBD2. The CDR3 is 17 amino acids. Germline V CDR1 and CDR2: MNHEY, SVGAGI. V shed 3 bases and J 4 bases; nucleotides not matched to a gene: 13. Written as DNA, the CDR3 is TGTGCCAGCAGTTATTCGACTAGCCTCCCTTTGGCAGATACGCAGTATTTT. This encodes CASSYSTSLPLADTQYF.

The CDR3 reads CASSLKGLAGGPSAREQFF. Written as DNA, the CDR3 is TGTGCCAGCAGTTTAAAGGGGCTAGCGGGAGGGCCCTCAGCGAGAGAGCAGTTCTTC. This rearrangement joins TRBV27 to TRBJ2-1, with TRBD2 identical over 12 bases. Trimming took 2 bases from V and 10 from J; bases not matched to a gene: 18. This CDR3 comprises 19 residues. Germline lookup yields CDR1 MNHEY and CDR2 SMNVEV (reference sequence).

The V gene is TRBV2, the J gene TRBJ2-7; D is unresolved. CDR1 SNHLY and CDR2 FYNNEI come from the germline V gene. The V and J ends lost 2 bases and 0 bases respectively, with 11 bases between them. CDR3 size: 15 residues. CDR3 sequence (DNA): TGTGCCAGCAGTGAAAGACAAATTAGCTCCTACGAGCAGTACTTC. Protein: CASSERQISSYEQYF.

The chain employs TRBV7-2 and TRBJ2-1, with 10 bases matching TRBD2. The CDR3 is 12 amino acids. Germline V gene lookup returns CDR1 SGHTA and CDR2 FQGNSA. V lost 4 bases to trimming and J lost 10 bases; unmatched junction nucleotides: 1. The CDR3 DNA reads TGTGCCAGCAGCTCGACTAGCGGGGAGCAGTTCTTC. Its protein product is CASSSTSGEQFF. The full variable domain, with the rest looked up from reference TRBV7-2 and TRBJ2-1, is GAGVSQSPSNKVTEKGKDVELRCDPISGHTALYWYRQSLGQGLEFLIYFQGNSAPDKSGLPSDRFSAERTGGSVSTLTIQRTQQEDSAVYLCASSSTSGEQFFGPGTRLTVL.

This clonotype was seen more than once but under ten times. The chain links TRBV28 to TRBJ2-3; 8 bases align to TRBD2. CDR1 is MDHEN, CDR2 SYDVKM, per germline. V lost 10 bases, J lost 6 bases, and 9 bases stayed unmatched. This CDR3 is built from 13 residues. CDR3 amino acids: CATRAGGWDTQYF. CDR3 nucleotides: TGTGCCACCCGGGCGGGAGGCTGGGATACGCAGTATTTT.

This chain links TRBV6-6 with TRBJ2-3; 10 bases line up with TRBD1. Germline V gene data show CDR1 as MNHNY and CDR2 as SVGAGI (reference sequence). The CDR3 runs to 14 residues. V was clipped by 10 bases and J by 4 bases; unmatched bases: 8. CDR3: CATSDRGQSDTQYF. The CDR3 DNA sequence: TGTGCCACTTCTGACAGGGGGCAGTCAGATACGCAGTATTTT.

The J gene is TRBJ2-3, the V gene TRBV6-2 or TRBV6-3; D remains unclear. V shed 1 base and J shed 7 bases, with 6 bases lying between them. The CDR3 is made up of 12 amino acids. Per the germline V gene, CDR1 is MNHEY and CDR2 is SVGEGT. This CDR3 is CASSYYTNTQYF. CDR3 DNA sequence: TGTGCCAGCAGTTACTATACTAATACGCAGTATTTT.

The chain recombines TRBV11-2 with TRBJ2-1; D possibly corresponds to TRBD2 (5 bases). The CDR3 loop spans 14 amino acids. Trimming pared 1 base from V and 7 bases from J, leaving 11 bases between. CDR1 is SGHAT and CDR2 is FQNNGV in the germline V gene. CDR3 sequence reads: CASSLVGGENEQFF. The DNA for the CDR3 is TGTGCCAGCAGCTTAGTCGGAGGCGAGAATGAGCAGTTCTTC.

The chain employs TRBV6-5 and TRBJ2-1, with D maybe TRBD2 (5 bases). Looked up from germline, CDR1 is MNHEY and CDR2 is SVGAGI. This CDR3 is 13 amino acids long. Trimming removed 4 bases at V and 7 bases at J, with 11 bases between. The CDR3 is CASSSTNLNEQFF. CDR3 DNA: TGTGCCAGCAGTTCGACTAATTTGAATGAGCAGTTCTTC.